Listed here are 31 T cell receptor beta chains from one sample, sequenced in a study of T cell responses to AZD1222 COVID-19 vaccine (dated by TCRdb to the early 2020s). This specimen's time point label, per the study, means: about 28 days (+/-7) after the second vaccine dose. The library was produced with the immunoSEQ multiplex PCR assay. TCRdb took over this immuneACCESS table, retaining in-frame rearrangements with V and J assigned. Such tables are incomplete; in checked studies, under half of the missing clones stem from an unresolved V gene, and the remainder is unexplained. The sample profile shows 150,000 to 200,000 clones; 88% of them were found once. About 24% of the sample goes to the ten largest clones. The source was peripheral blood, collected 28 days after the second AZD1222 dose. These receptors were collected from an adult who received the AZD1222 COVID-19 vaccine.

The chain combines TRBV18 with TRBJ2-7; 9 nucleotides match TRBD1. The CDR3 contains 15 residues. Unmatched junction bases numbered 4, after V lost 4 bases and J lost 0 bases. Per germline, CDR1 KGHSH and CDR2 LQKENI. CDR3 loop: CASSRDRGVSYEQYF. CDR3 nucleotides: TGTGCCAGCTCACGAGACAGGGGGGTCTCCTACGAGCAGTACTTC.

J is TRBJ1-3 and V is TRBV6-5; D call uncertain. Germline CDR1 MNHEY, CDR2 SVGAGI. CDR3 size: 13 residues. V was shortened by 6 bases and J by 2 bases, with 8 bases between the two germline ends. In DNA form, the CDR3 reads TGTGCCAGCAGCCTCCTCCCTGGAAACACCATATATTTT. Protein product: CASSLLPGNTIYF.

The CDR3 loop reads CASSPHSPGSGLAKNIQYF. DNA for the CDR3: TGTGCCAGCAGCCCACACTCTCCAGGGAGCGGATTAGCCAAAAACATTCAGTACTTC. The J gene is TRBJ2-4, the V gene TRBV7-3; the D gene could be TRBD1 or TRBD2 (5 bases each). This CDR3 has 19 residues. From germline, CDR1 is SGHTA and CDR2 FQGTGA. V was trimmed by 5 bases and J by 0 bases, leaving 23 bases between them.

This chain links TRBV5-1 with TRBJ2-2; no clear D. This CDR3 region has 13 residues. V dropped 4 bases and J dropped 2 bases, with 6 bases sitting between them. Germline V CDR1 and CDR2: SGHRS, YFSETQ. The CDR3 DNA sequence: TGCGCCAGCAGCAAACTCAACACCGGGGAGCTGTTTTTT. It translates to CASSKLNTGELFF.

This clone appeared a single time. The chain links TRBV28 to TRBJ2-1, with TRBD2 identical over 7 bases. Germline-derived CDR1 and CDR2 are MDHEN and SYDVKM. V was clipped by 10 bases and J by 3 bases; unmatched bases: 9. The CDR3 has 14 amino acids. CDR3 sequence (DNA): TGTGCCATCCTCCGACTAGCAGGCTACAATGAGCAGTTCTTC. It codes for CAILRLAGYNEQFF.

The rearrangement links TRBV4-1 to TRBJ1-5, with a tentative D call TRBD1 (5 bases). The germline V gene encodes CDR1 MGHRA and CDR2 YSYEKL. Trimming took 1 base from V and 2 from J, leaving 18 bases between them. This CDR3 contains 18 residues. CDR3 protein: CASSQVDMGFSGNQPQHF. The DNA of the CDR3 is TGCGCCAGCAGCCAAGTGGACATGGGGTTTAGTGGCAATCAGCCCCAGCATTTT.

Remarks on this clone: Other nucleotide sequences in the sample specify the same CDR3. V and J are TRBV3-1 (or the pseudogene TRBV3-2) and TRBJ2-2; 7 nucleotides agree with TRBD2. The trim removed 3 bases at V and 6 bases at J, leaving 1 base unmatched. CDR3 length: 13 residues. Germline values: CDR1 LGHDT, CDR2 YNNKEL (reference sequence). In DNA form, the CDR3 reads TGTGCCAGCAGCCAGGCGGGAGCCGGGGAGCTGTTTTTT. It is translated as CASSQAGAGELFF.

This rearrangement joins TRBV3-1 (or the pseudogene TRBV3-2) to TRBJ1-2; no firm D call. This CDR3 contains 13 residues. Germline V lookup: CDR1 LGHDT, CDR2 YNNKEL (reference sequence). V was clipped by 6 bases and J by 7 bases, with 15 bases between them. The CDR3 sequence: CASSRQEKGGYTF. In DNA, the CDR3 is TGTGCCAGCAGTCGGCAGGAGAAGGGTGGCTACACCTTC.

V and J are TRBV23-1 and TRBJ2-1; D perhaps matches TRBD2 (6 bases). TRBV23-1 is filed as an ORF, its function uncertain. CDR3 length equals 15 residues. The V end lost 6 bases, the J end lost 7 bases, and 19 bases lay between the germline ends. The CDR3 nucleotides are TGCGCCAGCAGGTGGCGGGACCAAAACGGGAATGAGCAGTTCTTC. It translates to CASRWRDQNGNEQFF.

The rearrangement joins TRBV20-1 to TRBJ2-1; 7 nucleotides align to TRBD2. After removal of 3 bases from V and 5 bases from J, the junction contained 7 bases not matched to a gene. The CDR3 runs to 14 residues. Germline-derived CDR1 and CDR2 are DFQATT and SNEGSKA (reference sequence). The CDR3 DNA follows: TGCAGTGCTAGTAAAACGGGGAGGGACAATGAGCAGTTCTTC. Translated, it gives CSASKTGRDNEQFF.

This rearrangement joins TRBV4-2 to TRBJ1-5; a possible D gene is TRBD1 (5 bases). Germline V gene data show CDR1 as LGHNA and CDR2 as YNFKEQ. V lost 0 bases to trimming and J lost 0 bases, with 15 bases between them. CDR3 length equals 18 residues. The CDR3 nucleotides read TGTGCCAGCAGCCAAGATAAGGGCCAGGGTCATAGCAATCAGCCCCAGCATTTT. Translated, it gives CASSQDKGQGHSNQPQHF.

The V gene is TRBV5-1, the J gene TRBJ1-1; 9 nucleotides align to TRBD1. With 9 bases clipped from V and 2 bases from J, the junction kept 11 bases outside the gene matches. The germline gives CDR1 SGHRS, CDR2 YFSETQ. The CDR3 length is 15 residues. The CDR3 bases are TGCGCCACCTCGAGGACAGGGGATTCCAACACTGAAGCTTTCTTT. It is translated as CATSRTGDSNTEAFF.

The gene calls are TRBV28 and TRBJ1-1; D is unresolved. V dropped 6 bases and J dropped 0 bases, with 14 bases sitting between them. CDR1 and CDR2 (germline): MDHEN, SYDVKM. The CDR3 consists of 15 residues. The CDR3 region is CASSPSGGMNTEAFF. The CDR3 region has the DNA TGTGCCAGCAGCCCCTCGGGAGGTATGAACACTGAAGCTTTCTTT.

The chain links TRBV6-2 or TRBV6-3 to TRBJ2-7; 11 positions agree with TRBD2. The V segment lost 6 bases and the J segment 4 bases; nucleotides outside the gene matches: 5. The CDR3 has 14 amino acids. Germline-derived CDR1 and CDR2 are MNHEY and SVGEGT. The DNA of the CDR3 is TGTGCCAGCAGCTTAGCGGGAGGGCCTTACGAGCAGTACTTC. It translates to CASSLAGGPYEQYF.

Written as DNA, the CDR3 is TGTGCCAGCAGCCCTTGGCGGGGACTAGCGGGAGTTGTGGGAACAGATACGCAGTATTTT. Amino acids: CASSPWRGLAGVVGTDTQYF. V is TRBV13 and J is TRBJ2-3; 14 bases are shared with TRBD2. Looked up from germline, CDR1 is PRHDT and CDR2 is FYEKMQ (reference sequence). The CDR3 runs 20 residues. With 5 bases clipped from V and 3 bases from J, the junction kept 16 bases outside the gene matches.

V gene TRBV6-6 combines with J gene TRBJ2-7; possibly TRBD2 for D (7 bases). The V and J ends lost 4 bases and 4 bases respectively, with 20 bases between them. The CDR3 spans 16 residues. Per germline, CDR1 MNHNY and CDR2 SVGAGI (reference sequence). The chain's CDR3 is CASSSSGGRGSYEQYF. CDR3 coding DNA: TGTGCCAGCAGTTCCTCCGGGGGGCGTGGGTCTTACGAGCAGTACTTC.

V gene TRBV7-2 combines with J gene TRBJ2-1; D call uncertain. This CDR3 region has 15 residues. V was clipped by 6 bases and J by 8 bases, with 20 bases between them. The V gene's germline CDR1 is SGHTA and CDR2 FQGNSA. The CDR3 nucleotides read TGTGCCAGCAGTTCGTCCGGGCCCCCGGGCGATGAGCAGTTCTTC. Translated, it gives CASSSSGPPGDEQFF.

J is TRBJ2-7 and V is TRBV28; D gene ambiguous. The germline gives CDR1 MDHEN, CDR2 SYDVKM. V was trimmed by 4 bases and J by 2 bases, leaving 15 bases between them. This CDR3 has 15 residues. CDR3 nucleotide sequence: TGTGCCAGCAGTTCCCCGTCGACCGGGCCCTACGAGCAGTACTTC. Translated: CASSSPSTGPYEQYF.

CDR3 bases: TGTGCCAGCAGTTCAATTGACAGCTCATATAATATCCACTACGAGCAGTACTTC. Encoded protein: CASSSIDSSYNIHYEQYF. J is TRBJ2-7 and V is TRBV6-2 or TRBV6-3, with D tentatively TRBD1 (5 bases). With 4 bases removed from V and 3 bases from J, the gap between germline ends came to 25 bases. The CDR3 covers 18 residues. Per the germline V gene, CDR1 is MNHEY and CDR2 is SVGEGT.

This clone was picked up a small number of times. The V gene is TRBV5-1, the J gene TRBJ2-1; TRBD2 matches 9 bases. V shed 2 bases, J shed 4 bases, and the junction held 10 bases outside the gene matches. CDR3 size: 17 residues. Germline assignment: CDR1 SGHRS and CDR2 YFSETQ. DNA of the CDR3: TGCGCCAGCAGCTTCGAAGCTCCAGCGGGAGGATACAATGAGCAGTTCTTC. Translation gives CASSFEAPAGGYNEQFF.

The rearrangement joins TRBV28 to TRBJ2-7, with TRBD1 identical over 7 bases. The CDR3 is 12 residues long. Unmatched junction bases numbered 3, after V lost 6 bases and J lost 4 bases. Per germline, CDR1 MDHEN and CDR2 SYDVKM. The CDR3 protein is CASRDRVYEQYF. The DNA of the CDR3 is TGTGCCAGCAGAGACAGGGTGTACGAGCAGTACTTC.

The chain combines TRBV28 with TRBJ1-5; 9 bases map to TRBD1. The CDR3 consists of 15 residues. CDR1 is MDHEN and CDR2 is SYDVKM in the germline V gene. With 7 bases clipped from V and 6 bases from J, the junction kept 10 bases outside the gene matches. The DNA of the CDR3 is TGTGCCAGCATTCAAACCGGGACAGGGCGTCAGCCCCAGCATTTT. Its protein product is CASIQTGTGRQPQHF.

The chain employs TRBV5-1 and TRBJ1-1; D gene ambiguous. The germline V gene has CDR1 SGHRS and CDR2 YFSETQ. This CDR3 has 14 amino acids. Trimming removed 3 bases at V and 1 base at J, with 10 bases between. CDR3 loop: CASSSVGQNTEAFF. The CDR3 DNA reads TGCGCCAGCAGCTCAGTTGGGCAGAACACTGAAGCTTTCTTT.

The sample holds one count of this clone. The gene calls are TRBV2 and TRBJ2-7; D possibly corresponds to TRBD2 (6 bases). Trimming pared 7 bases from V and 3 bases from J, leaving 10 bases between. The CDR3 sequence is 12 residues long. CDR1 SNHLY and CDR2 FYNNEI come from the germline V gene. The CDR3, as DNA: TGTGCCAGCATGGGGGAGGACTACGAGCAGTACTTC. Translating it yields CASMGEDYEQYF.

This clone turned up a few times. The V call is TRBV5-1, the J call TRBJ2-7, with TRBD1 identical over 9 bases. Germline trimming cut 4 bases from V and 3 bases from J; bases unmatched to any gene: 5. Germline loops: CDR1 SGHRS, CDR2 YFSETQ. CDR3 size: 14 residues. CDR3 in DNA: TGCGCCAGCAGCGCGGGGACAGGGTACTACGAGCAGTACTTC. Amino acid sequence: CASSAGTGYYEQYF. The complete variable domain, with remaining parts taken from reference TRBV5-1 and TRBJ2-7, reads KAGVTQTPRYLIKTRGQQVTLSCSPISGHRSVSWYQQTPGQGLQFLFEYFSETQRNKGNFPGRFSGRQFSNSRSEMNVSTLELGDSALYLCASSAGTGYYEQYFGPGTRLTVT.

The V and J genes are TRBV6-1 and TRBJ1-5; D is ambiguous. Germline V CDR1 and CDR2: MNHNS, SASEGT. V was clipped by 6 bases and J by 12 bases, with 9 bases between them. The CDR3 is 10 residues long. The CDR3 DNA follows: TGTGCCAGCAGCTCCTCTATCCAGCATTTT. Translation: CASSSSIQHF.

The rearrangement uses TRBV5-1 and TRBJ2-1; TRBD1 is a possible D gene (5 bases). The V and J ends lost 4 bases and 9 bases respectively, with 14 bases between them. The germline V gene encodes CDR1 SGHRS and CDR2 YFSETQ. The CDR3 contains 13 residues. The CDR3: CASSLRWGGEQFF. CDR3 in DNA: TGCGCCAGCAGCCTCAGGTGGGGCGGTGAGCAGTTCTTC.

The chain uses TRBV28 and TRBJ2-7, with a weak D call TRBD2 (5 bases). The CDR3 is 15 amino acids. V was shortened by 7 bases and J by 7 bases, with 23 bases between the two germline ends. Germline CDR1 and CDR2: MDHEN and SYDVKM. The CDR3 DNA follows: TGTGCCAGCATCACGGGTGGTTCGGACTCCTGGGAGCAGTACTTC. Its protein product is CASITGGSDSWEQYF.

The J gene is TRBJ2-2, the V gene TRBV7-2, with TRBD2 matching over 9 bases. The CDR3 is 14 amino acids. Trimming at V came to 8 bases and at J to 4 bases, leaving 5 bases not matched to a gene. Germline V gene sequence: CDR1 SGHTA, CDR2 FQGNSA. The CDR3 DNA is TGTGCCAGCCCAAATAGCGGGAGCACCGGGGAGCTGTTTTTT. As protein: CASPNSGSTGELFF.

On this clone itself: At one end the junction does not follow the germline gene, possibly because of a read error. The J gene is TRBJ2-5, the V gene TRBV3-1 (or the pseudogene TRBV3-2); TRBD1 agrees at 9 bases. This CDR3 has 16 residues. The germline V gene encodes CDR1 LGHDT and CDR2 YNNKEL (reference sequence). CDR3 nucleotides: TGTGCCCGCAGCATGAAGGGACAGGGAGACGGGGAGACCCAGTACTTC. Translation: CARSMKGQGDGETQYF.

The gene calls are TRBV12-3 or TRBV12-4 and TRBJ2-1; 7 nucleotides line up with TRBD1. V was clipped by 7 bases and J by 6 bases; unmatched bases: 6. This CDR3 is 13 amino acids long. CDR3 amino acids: CASNQGERNEQFF. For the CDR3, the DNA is TGTGCCAGCAATCAGGGGGAGCGCAATGAGCAGTTCTTC.